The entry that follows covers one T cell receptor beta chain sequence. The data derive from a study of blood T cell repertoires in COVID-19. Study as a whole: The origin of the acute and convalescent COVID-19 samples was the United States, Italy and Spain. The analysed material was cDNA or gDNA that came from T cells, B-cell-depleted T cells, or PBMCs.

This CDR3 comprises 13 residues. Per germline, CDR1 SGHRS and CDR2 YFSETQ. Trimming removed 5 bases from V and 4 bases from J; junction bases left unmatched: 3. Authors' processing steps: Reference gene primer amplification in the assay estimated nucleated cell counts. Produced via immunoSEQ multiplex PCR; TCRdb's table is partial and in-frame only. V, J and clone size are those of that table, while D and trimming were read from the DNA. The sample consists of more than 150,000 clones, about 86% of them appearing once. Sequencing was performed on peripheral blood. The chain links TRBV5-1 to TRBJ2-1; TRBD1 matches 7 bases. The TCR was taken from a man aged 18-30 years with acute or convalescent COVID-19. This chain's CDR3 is CASRRDSYNEQFF. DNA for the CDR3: TGCGCCAGCAGACGGGACAGTTACAATGAGCAGTTCTTC.